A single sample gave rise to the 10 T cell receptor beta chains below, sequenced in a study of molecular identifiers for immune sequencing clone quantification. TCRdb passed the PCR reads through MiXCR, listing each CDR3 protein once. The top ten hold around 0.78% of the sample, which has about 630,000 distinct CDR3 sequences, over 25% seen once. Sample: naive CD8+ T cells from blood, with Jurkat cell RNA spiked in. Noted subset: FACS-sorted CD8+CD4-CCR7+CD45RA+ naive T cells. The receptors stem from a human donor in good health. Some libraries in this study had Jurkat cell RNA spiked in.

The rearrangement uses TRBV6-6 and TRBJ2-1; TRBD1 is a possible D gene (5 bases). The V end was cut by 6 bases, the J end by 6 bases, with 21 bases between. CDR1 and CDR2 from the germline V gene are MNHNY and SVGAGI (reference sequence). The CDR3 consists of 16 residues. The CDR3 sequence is CASSTPDTQPGNEQFF. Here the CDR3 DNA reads TGTGCCAGCAGCACGCCGGACACCCAACCGGGCAATGAGCAGTTCTTC.

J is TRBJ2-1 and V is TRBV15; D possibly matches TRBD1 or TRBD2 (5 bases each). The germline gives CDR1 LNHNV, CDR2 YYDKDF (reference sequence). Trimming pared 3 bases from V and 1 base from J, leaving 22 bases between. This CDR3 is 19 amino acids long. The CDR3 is CATSRSNRGPIGSYNEQFF. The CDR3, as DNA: TGTGCCACCAGCAGGTCGAACCGGGGCCCGATAGGTTCCTACAATGAGCAGTTCTTC.

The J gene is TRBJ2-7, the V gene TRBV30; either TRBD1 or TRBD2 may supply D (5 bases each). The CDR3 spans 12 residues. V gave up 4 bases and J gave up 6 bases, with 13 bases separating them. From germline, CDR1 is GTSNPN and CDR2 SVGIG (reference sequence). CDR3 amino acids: CAWISSGSEQYF. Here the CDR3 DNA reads TGTGCCTGGATAAGCTCAGGGAGCGAGCAGTACTTC.

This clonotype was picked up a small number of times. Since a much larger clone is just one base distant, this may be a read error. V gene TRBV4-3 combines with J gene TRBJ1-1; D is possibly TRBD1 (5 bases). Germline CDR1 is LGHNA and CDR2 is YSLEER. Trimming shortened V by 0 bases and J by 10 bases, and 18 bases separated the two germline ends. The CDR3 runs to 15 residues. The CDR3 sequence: CASSQDNRGAPAAFF. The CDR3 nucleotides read TGCGCCAGCAGCCAAGATAATCGAGGGGCCCCTGCAGCTTTCTTT.

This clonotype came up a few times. CDR3 coding DNA: TGTGCCAGCAGCGCGCTGGGGGGGGGGCGCAACACCGGGGAGCTGTTTTTT. It translates to CASSALGGGRNTGELFF. V usage is TRBV9 and J usage is TRBJ2-2, with a possible D match to TRBD2 (7 bases). This CDR3 has 17 amino acids. Trimming shortened V by 3 bases and J by 2 bases, and 17 bases separated the two germline ends. Germline-derived CDR1 and CDR2 are SGDLS and YYNGEE. The variable domain in full, completed from reference TRBV9 and TRBJ2-2, reads DSGVTQTPKHLITATGQRVTLRCSPRSGDLSVYWYQQSLDQGLQFLIQYYNGEERAKGNILERFSAQQFPDLHSELNLSSLELGDSALYFCASSALGGGRNTGELFFGEGSRLTVL.

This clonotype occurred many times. The CDR3 region is CASSQYSTDTQYF. CDR3 DNA: TGTGCCAGCAGCCAGTATAGCACAGATACGCAGTATTTT. V gene TRBV3-1 combines with J gene TRBJ2-3; D remains ambiguous. The CDR3 length is 13 residues. The ends were cut back, 3 bases at V and 0 bases at J, with 4 bases in the middle. Germline CDR1 reads LGHDT; CDR2 reads YNNKEL (reference sequence).

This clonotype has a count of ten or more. The CDR3 DNA is TGTGCCGCCGCGGGAGGAACTGAAGCTTTCTTT. Protein sequence: CAAAGGTEAFF. The chain has TRBV28 and TRBJ1-1; D call uncertain. The CDR3 extends over 11 amino acids. Germline loops: CDR1 MDHEN, CDR2 SYDVKM. Between the trimmed V and J ends, which lost 11 bases and 5 bases, there was a span of 12 bases. Full variable domain (rest looked up from reference TRBV28 and TRBJ1-1): DVKVTQSSRYLVKRTGEKVFLECVQDMDHENMFWYRQDPGLGLRLIYFSYDVKMKEKGDIPEGYSVSREKKERFSLILESASTNQTSMYLCAAAGGTEAFFGQGTRLTVV.

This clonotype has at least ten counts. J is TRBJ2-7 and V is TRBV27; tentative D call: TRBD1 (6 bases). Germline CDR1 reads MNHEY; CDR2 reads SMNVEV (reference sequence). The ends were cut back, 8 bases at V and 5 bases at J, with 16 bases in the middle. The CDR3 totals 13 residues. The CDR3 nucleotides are TGTGCCAGCCGCCTCTTGGGGGCCGACGAGCAGTACTTC. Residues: CASRLLGADEQYF.

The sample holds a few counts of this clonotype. CDR3 DNA: TGTGCCAGCAGCTCTACCGGGACTAGCGGGACCGAAATCACAGATACGCAGTATTTT. This encodes CASSSTGTSGTEITDTQYF. The V and J genes are TRBV7-9 and TRBJ2-3; TRBD2 aligns across 13 bases. After removal of 4 bases from V and 2 bases from J, the junction contained 12 bases not matched to a gene. The CDR3 is 19 amino acids. Germline V CDR1 and CDR2: SEHNR, FQNEAQ (reference sequence).

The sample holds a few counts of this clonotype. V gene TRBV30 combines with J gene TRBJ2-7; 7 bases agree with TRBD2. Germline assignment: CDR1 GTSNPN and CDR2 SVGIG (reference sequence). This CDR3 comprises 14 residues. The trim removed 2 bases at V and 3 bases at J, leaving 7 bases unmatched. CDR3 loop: CAWSTVGGVYEQYF. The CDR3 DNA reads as TGTGCCTGGAGTACAGTGGGGGGGGTCTACGAGCAGTACTTC. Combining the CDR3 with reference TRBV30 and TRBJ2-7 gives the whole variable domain SQTIHQWPATLVQPVGSPLSLECTVEGTSNPNLYWYRQAAGRGLQLLFYSVGIGQISSEVPQNLSASRPQDRQFILSSKKLLLSDSGFYLCAWSTVGGVYEQYFGPGTRLTVT.